These 19 T cell receptor beta chains were all obtained from the same sample, sequenced in a study of blood T cells in healthy people across ages. A sample-barcoded 5' primer and a J-beta primer mix were used in a second PCR of about 7 to 12 cycles. A single record per CDR3 protein comes from TCRdb applying MiXCR to the 5' RACE reads. This table holds 650,000 to 900,000 distinct CDR3 sequences, around two thirds found once. The material sequenced was blood. These receptors were collected from a man aged 30 to 45 in good health.

This clonotype was picked up a small number of times. The genes are TRBV4-3 and TRBJ1-1; D gene ambiguous. V was cut by 0 bases and J by 6 bases, with 8 bases left in between. The germline V gene has CDR1 LGHNA and CDR2 YSLEER. This CDR3 contains 13 residues. This CDR3 reads CASSQDLFAEAFF. CDR3 in DNA: TGCGCCAGCAGCCAAGACTTGTTCGCTGAAGCTTTCTTT.

This rearrangement joins TRBV9 to TRBJ1-2; D unresolved. CDR1 and CDR2 from the germline V gene are SGDLS and YYNGEE. This CDR3 spans 11 amino acids. V lost 4 bases, J lost 9 bases, and 10 bases lay in between. The CDR3 DNA follows: TGTGCCAGCAGCTTCTACTCGAGCTACACCTTC. Protein product: CASSFYSSYTF.

The V gene is TRBV12-3 or TRBV12-4, the J gene TRBJ2-7; TRBD2 aligns across 7 bases. This CDR3 has 15 residues. Trimming at V came to 1 base and at J to 7 bases, leaving 10 bases not matched to a gene. CDR3 sequence: CASSLGAGPGGEQYF. CDR3 sequence (DNA): TGTGCCAGCAGTTTAGGGGCAGGACCCGGGGGGGAGCAGTACTTC.

This sequence joins TRBV20-1 and TRBJ1-5; 10 nucleotides agree with TRBD1. Germline-derived CDR1 and CDR2 are DFQATT and SNEGSKA (reference sequence). There are 19 residues in the CDR3. Losses at the gene ends were 2 bases for V and 2 bases for J; bases not matched to a gene: 15. The CDR3 is CSARKFSCLGQGGNQPQHF. Written as DNA, the CDR3 is TGCAGTGCTAGAAAATTCTCGTGTTTAGGACAGGGGGGCAATCAGCCCCAGCATTTT.

In its sample, this clonotype was seen a few times. The chain couples TRBV2 to TRBJ2-3; D tentatively fits TRBD1 or TRBD2 (5 bases each). Germline CDR1 and CDR2: SNHLY and FYNNEI. Trimming took off 4 bases at V and 3 bases at J, with 17 bases between the two ends. This CDR3 comprises 16 residues. The CDR3 loop is CASSAPGTGETDTQYF. The CDR3 region has the DNA TGTGCCAGCAGTGCCCCCGGGACCGGTGAAACAGATACGCAGTATTTT.

J is TRBJ1-6 and V is TRBV6-1, with TRBD1 matching over 10 bases. The CDR3 is 16 residues long. Germline V gene sequence: CDR1 MNHNS, CDR2 SASEGT. V trimming: 7 bases; J trimming: 7 bases; junction bases outside the gene matches: 10. CDR3 DNA: TGTGCCAGCAACCCGCGGACAGGGGGGTTGAATTCACCCCTCCACTTT. It is translated as CASNPRTGGLNSPLHF.

The J gene is TRBJ1-2, the V gene TRBV25-1; a weak D match, TRBD1 (6 bases). The CDR3 consists of 13 residues. V dropped 7 bases and J dropped 4 bases, with 13 bases sitting between them. Per germline, CDR1 MGHDK and CDR2 SYGVNS. The CDR3 is CASTEGGVYGYTF. Written as DNA, the CDR3 is TGTGCCAGCACCGAAGGGGGAGTCTATGGCTACACCTTC.

This chain connects TRBV7-2 to TRBJ2-1; the match to TRBD2 covers 8 bases. Germline-derived CDR1 and CDR2 are SGHTA and FQGNSA. The length of the CDR3 is 14 residues. V trimming: 4 bases; J trimming: 13 bases; junction bases outside the gene matches: 12. CDR3 in DNA: TGTGCCAGCAGCTCCCGGGATATCGGGGGGGGTCAGTTCTTC. This translates into CASSSRDIGGGQFF.

The CDR3 protein is CSAGQWNTGELFF. The CDR3 DNA reads TGCAGTGCAGGACAGTGGAACACCGGGGAGCTGTTTTTT. V gene TRBV20-1 combines with J gene TRBJ2-2, with D possibly matching TRBD1 (6 bases). The germline CDR1 and CDR2 sequences are DFQATT and SNEGSKA (reference sequence). The germline V and J ends were trimmed by 6 bases and 1 base, with 9 bases remaining between them. The CDR3 consists of 13 residues.

The rearrangement uses TRBV10-3 and TRBJ2-7; weak D call: TRBD1 (6 bases). The end of the DNA aligns better with TRBJ2-5, so the J call may be wrong. The CDR3 sequence is 14 residues long. The germline V gene has CDR1 ENHRY and CDR2 SYGVKD. Here the CDR3 reads CATQTGAQGETQYF. DNA of the CDR3: TGTGCCACCCAGACAGGCGCCCAGGGGGAGACCCAGTACTTC.

V and J are TRBV18 and TRBJ2-7; D perhaps matches TRBD2 (6 bases). CDR1 KGHSH and CDR2 LQKENI come from the germline V gene. Trimming shortened V by 8 bases and J by 1 base, and 15 bases separated the two germline ends. The length of the CDR3 is 14 residues. DNA for the CDR3: TGTGCCAGCAGTCCACCGGGGAGGTCCTACGAGCAGTACTTC. It yields the protein CASSPPGRSYEQYF.

The chain links TRBV20-1 to TRBJ2-7; tentative D call: TRBD1 (7 bases). Germline assignment: CDR1 DFQATT and CDR2 SNEGSKA (reference sequence). Trimming pared 6 bases from V and 0 bases from J, leaving 18 bases between. The CDR3 contains 15 residues. The CDR3 loop is CSASGVRGRSYEQYF. CDR3 sequence (DNA): TGCAGTGCATCGGGGGTTAGGGGGCGCTCCTACGAGCAGTACTTC.

The chain links TRBV20-1 to TRBJ2-7, with 11 bases aligning to TRBD2. Germline CDR1 is DFQATT and CDR2 is SNEGSKA (reference sequence). The CDR3 consists of 13 residues. V was pared by 6 bases and J by 4 bases, with 5 bases of the junction left unmatched. The CDR3 nucleotides read TGCAGTGCAAGACTAGCGGGGTATTACGAGCAGTACTTC. Translating it yields CSARLAGYYEQYF.

V usage is TRBV4-3 and J usage is TRBJ2-1, with 11 bases aligning to TRBD2. CDR1 is LGHNA, CDR2 YSLEER, per germline. Losses at the gene ends were 0 bases for V and 8 bases for J; bases not matched to a gene: 9. This CDR3 region has 17 residues. The CDR3 is CASSQDGVAGGPYEQFF. CDR3 in DNA: TGCGCCAGCAGCCAAGACGGGGTAGCGGGGGGGCCGTATGAGCAGTTCTTC.

The V call is TRBV28, the J call TRBJ2-7; the D call may be TRBD1 or TRBD2 (5 bases each). Trimming took 6 bases from V and 2 from J, leaving 11 bases between them. CDR3 length: 13 amino acids. Germline V CDR1 and CDR2: MDHEN, SYDVKM. Here the CDR3 reads CASSLRDPYEQYF. As DNA, the CDR3 is TGTGCCAGCAGCCTCCGGGACCCCTACGAGCAGTACTTC. The whole variable domain, remainder taken from reference TRBV28 and TRBJ2-7, is DVKVTQSSRYLVKRTGEKVFLECVQDMDHENMFWYRQDPGLGLRLIYFSYDVKMKEKGDIPEGYSVSREKKERFSLILESASTNQTSMYLCASSLRDPYEQYFGPGTRLTVT.

This clonotype was observed once. The chain carries TRBV7-3 and TRBJ1-2, with 7 bases that match TRBD1. Germline V gene data show CDR1 as SGHTA and CDR2 as FQGTGA. V was pared by 5 bases and J by 0 bases, with 6 bases of the junction left unmatched. The CDR3 is made up of 15 amino acids. The CDR3 loop is CASSQRTGTNYGYTF. In DNA, the CDR3 is TGTGCCAGCAGCCAAAGGACAGGCACTAACTATGGCTACACCTTC.

The chain links TRBV29-1 to TRBJ2-1, with 8 bases identical to TRBD2. This CDR3 has 14 residues. The germline CDR1 and CDR2 sequences are SQVTM and ANQGSEA. CDR3 loop: CSTPGLGLDNEQFF. Here the CDR3 DNA reads TGCAGTACCCCGGGACTAGGACTTGACAATGAGCAGTTCTTC.

The chain links TRBV7-2 to TRBJ2-2; D unresolved. Germline CDR1 reads SGHTA; CDR2 reads FQGNSA. V was cut by 9 bases and J by 0 bases, with 8 bases left in between. CDR3 length: 13 amino acids. The CDR3 DNA reads as TGTGCCAGTCACAGATCGAACACCGGGGAGCTGTTTTTT. This translates into CASHRSNTGELFF.

A word on this clonotype: Just one base apart from a much larger clone, this may be a read error. The rearrangement uses TRBV29-1 and TRBJ2-1, with 8 bases fitting TRBD1. The CDR3 covers 14 residues. The germline gives CDR1 SQVTM, CDR2 ANQGSEA. This CDR3 reads CGVDRTGNNNEQFF. The CDR3 DNA sequence: TGCGGCGTTGACCGGACAGGGAACAACAATGAGCAGTTCTTC.